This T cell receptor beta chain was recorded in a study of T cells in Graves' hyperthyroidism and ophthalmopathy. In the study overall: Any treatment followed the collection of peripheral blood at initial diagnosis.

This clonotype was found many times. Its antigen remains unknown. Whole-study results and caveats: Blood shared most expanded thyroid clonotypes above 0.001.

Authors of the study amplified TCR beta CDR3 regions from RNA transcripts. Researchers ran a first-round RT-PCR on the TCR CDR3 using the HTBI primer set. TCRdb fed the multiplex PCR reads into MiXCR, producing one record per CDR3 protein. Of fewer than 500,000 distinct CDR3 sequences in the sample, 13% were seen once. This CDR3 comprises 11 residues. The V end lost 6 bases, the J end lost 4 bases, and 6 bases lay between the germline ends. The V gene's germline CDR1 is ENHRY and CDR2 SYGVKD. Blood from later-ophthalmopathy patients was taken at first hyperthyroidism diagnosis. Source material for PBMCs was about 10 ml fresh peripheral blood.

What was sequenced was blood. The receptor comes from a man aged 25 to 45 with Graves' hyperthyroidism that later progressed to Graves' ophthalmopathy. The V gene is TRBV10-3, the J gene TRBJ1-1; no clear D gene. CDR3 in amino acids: CAIREATEAFF. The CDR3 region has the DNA TGTGCCATCAGGGAGGCCACTGAAGCTTTCTTT.